Presented here are 28 T cell receptor beta chains from one specimen sequenced in a study of shared clonotypes between healthy human individuals. TCRdb keeps only in-frame clones here, not all; method: immunoSEQ multiplex PCR. The sample lists 1.5 million to 1.9 million clones, approximately 98% occurring once. The sequencing input was naive CD4+ T cells sorted from blood. Subset defined: CD45RA+ positively selected. The receptors shown here come from a man aged 25 to 40 in good health.

The CDR3 loop is CAWKRPENTEAFF. In nucleotides, the CDR3 is TGTGCCTGGAAAAGACCGGAGAACACTGAAGCTTTCTTT. The V and J genes are TRBV30 and TRBJ1-1; D remains ambiguous. V lost 4 bases and J lost 1, with 10 bases in between. This CDR3 is built from 13 residues. Germline CDR1 is GTSNPN and CDR2 is SVGIG (reference sequence).

CDR3 nucleotides: TGTGCCAGCTCACCCGGCAGGGGGCAGGGTAGTGGCTACACCTTC. This codes for CASSPGRGQGSGYTF. The rearrangement links TRBV18 to TRBJ1-2; TRBD1 matches 8 bases. This CDR3 has 15 residues. The germline CDR1 and CDR2 sequences are KGHSH and LQKENI. Trimming cost V 3 bases and J 7 bases; bases outside gene matches: 10. Based on the CDR3 plus reference TRBV18 and TRBJ1-2, the full variable domain is NAGVMQNPRHLVRRRGQEARLRCSPMKGHSHVYWYRQLPEEGLKFMVYLQKENIIDESGMPKERFSAEFPKEGPSILRIQQVVRGDSAAYFCASSPGRGQGSGYTFGSGTRLTVV.

CDR3 protein: CATKGSGGEQFF. CDR3 nucleotides: TGTGCCACCAAAGGCTCAGGCGGGGAGCAGTTCTTC. The chain has TRBV10-3 and TRBJ2-1; D perhaps matches TRBD2 (5 bases). The germline V and J ends were trimmed by 10 bases and 10 bases, with 17 bases remaining between them. Germline-derived CDR1 and CDR2 are ENHRY and SYGVKD. CDR3 size: 12 residues.

The rearrangement links TRBV28 to TRBJ2-1, with a tentative D call TRBD2 (5 bases). The CDR3 extends over 15 amino acids. The ends were cut back, 6 bases at V and 1 base at J, with 13 bases in the middle. Germline assignment: CDR1 MDHEN and CDR2 SYDVKM. For the CDR3, the DNA is TGTGCCAGCAGGCCGGCGGGCGGATCCTACAATGAGCAGTTCTTC. As protein: CASRPAGGSYNEQFF.

This rearrangement joins TRBV5-5 to TRBJ2-7; 10 nucleotides match TRBD2. V lost 2 bases to trimming and J lost 2 bases; unmatched junction nucleotides: 10. Germline V gene sequence: CDR1 SGHKS, CDR2 YYEKEE (reference sequence). This CDR3 is built from 17 residues. This CDR3 reads CASSFSALAGRPYEQYF. Written as DNA, the CDR3 is TGTGCCAGCAGCTTCTCTGCACTAGCGGGAAGGCCCTACGAGCAGTACTTC.

The gene calls are TRBV10-3 and TRBJ2-1; a possible D gene is TRBD2 (6 bases). The CDR3 contains 15 residues. Looked up from germline, CDR1 is ENHRY and CDR2 is SYGVKD. V was trimmed by 10 bases and J by 7 bases, leaving 23 bases between them. CDR3 amino acids: CATLGLPNGGNEQFF. The CDR3 coding sequence is TGTGCCACCCTCGGACTACCCAATGGGGGTAATGAGCAGTTCTTC.

The V gene is TRBV18, the J gene TRBJ1-3; D unresolved. Per germline, CDR1 KGHSH and CDR2 LQKENI. V was trimmed by 2 bases and J by 4 bases, leaving 9 bases between them. CDR3 length: 14 amino acids. The CDR3 DNA reads as TGTGCCAGCTCACCAGCGACTGTGGGAAACACCATATATTTT. This sequence encodes CASSPATVGNTIYF.

The rearrangement uses TRBV9 and TRBJ2-7; weak D call: TRBD2 (6 bases). The ends were cut back, 0 bases at V and 4 bases at J, with 23 bases in the middle. Germline V lookup: CDR1 SGDLS, CDR2 YYNGEE. The CDR3 sequence is 18 residues long. CDR3 loop: CASSVGLGAVGLRYEQYF. The CDR3 region has the DNA TGTGCCAGCAGCGTAGGGTTGGGCGCGGTGGGACTTCGATACGAGCAGTACTTC.

The chain recombines TRBV9 with TRBJ2-1, with TRBD2 matching over 8 bases. The trim removed 0 bases at V and 7 bases at J, leaving 6 bases unmatched. The CDR3 is made up of 15 amino acids. The germline V gene encodes CDR1 SGDLS and CDR2 YYNGEE. CDR3 in DNA: TGTGCCAGCAGCGTAGTTTGGACTAGCCGGAATGAGCAGTTCTTC. Translation: CASSVVWTSRNEQFF.

The table lists this clone with a count of one. The J gene is TRBJ2-7, the V gene TRBV6-5; 10 nucleotides align to TRBD2. Germline CDR1 MNHEY, CDR2 SVGAGI. This CDR3 comprises 14 residues. With 6 bases clipped from V and 2 bases from J, the junction kept 4 bases outside the gene matches. In DNA form, the CDR3 reads TGTGCCAGCAGATCCGGGACTAGCGCCTACGAGCAGTACTTC. It is translated as CASRSGTSAYEQYF.

Concerning this clone: This same CDR3 is encoded by further DNA sequences in the sample. The chain recombines TRBV5-1 with TRBJ2-5; D gene uncertain. The CDR3 has 13 residues. V was clipped by 0 bases and J by 0 bases, with 3 bases between them. Germline CDR1 and CDR2: SGHRS and YFSETQ. This CDR3 is CASSLDNQETQYF. The DNA for the CDR3 is TGCGCCAGCAGCTTGGATAACCAAGAGACCCAGTACTTC.

The chain has TRBV23-1 and TRBJ2-1; tentatively, D is TRBD2 (5 bases). TRBV23-1 is sorted into the ORF group, with uncertain function. V dropped 0 bases and J dropped 8 bases, with 26 bases sitting between them. The CDR3 totals 19 residues. The CDR3 loop reads CASSQSGGGPLSNIDEQFF. The CDR3 region has the DNA TGCGCCAGCAGTCAATCCGGAGGCGGACCCCTATCCAATATCGATGAGCAGTTCTTC.

The chain has TRBV9 and TRBJ2-1, with 9 bases that match TRBD2. The CDR3 runs to 16 residues. Germline-derived CDR1 and CDR2 are SGDLS and YYNGEE. V shed 0 bases and J 4 bases; nucleotides not matched to a gene: 5. The CDR3 reads CASSVGPSGDYNEQFF. DNA for the CDR3: TGTGCCAGCAGCGTAGGACCTAGCGGGGATTACAATGAGCAGTTCTTC.

Concerning this clone: Other DNA sequences in the same sample also yield this CDR3. The chain employs TRBV7-9 and TRBJ2-7, with D perhaps matching TRBD2 (5 bases). The CDR3 is 14 residues long. The V and J ends lost 3 bases and 5 bases respectively, with 14 bases between them. Germline V gene sequence: CDR1 SEHNR, CDR2 FQNEAQ (reference sequence). Here the CDR3 reads CASSLSGSRNEQYF. DNA of the CDR3: TGTGCCAGCAGCTTGAGCGGCAGTAGGAACGAGCAGTACTTC.

This chain links TRBV6-1 with TRBJ2-7; D might be TRBD2 (6 bases). Trimming shortened V by 4 bases and J by 0 bases, and 13 bases separated the two germline ends. The CDR3 is 15 amino acids. Germline assignment: CDR1 MNHNS and CDR2 SASEGT. The chain's CDR3 is CASSGAGRLSYEQYF. The CDR3 nucleotides read TGTGCCAGCAGTGGGGCAGGGAGGCTCTCCTACGAGCAGTACTTC.

This clone was detected only once. The chain couples TRBV29-1 to TRBJ2-1; TRBD1 is a possible D gene (6 bases). CDR3 length: 14 amino acids. The germline CDR1 and CDR2 sequences are SQVTM and ANQGSEA. Trimming took 7 bases from V and 0 from J, leaving 13 bases between them. CDR3 sequence (DNA): TGCAGCGCCAAGACAGGAAGCTCCTACAATGAGCAGTTCTTC. As protein: CSAKTGSSYNEQFF.

This chain uses TRBV30 with TRBJ2-3; D unclear. Between the trimmed V and J ends, which lost 2 bases and 2 bases, there was a span of 5 bases. Germline V gives CDR1 GTSNPN, CDR2 SVGIG (reference sequence). The CDR3 runs 12 residues. CDR3 protein: CAWSTATDTQYF. In DNA form, the CDR3 reads TGTGCCTGGAGTACAGCCACAGATACGCAGTATTTT.

This chain uses TRBV2 with TRBJ2-1, with 11 bases fitting TRBD2. CDR1 is SNHLY, CDR2 FYNNEI, per germline. The trim removed 6 bases at V and 6 bases at J, leaving 7 bases unmatched. This CDR3 contains 15 residues. CDR3 in amino acids: CASSRPGLAGNEQFF. The DNA of the CDR3 is TGTGCCAGCAGCCGACCCGGACTAGCGGGCAATGAGCAGTTCTTC.

The chain is built from TRBV30 and TRBJ1-5; 8 nucleotides line up with TRBD1. The V segment lost 3 bases and the J segment 1 base; nucleotides outside the gene matches: 5. Germline V gene sequence: CDR1 GTSNPN, CDR2 SVGIG (reference sequence). The CDR3 has 15 residues. Written as DNA, the CDR3 is TGTGCCTGGAGCCCAGGACAGGGAAGCAATCAGCCCCAGCATTTT. Translated: CAWSPGQGSNQPQHF. The full variable domain, rest sourced from reference TRBV30 and TRBJ1-5, is SQTIHQWPATLVQPVGSPLSLECTVEGTSNPNLYWYRQAAGRGLQLLFYSVGIGQISSEVPQNLSASRPQDRQFILSSKKLLLSDSGFYLCAWSPGQGSNQPQHFGDGTRLSIL.

This chain uses TRBV7-2 with TRBJ2-1, with 7 bases identical to TRBD1. The trim removed 5 bases at V and 6 bases at J, leaving 10 bases unmatched. CDR1 and CDR2 from the germline V gene are SGHTA and FQGNSA. The CDR3 totals 15 residues. The CDR3 reads CASSRIRGRVNEQFF. The CDR3, as DNA: TGTGCCAGCAGCCGAATAAGGGGGCGGGTCAATGAGCAGTTCTTC.

This clone was picked up a small number of times. The chain carries TRBV19 and TRBJ1-5; 12 bases are shared with TRBD1. CDR1 is LNHDA, CDR2 SQIVND, per germline (reference sequence). The CDR3 is 14 residues long. With V trimmed by 5 bases and J by 6 bases, 2 bases remained unmatched. CDR3: CASSRDRGLQPQHF. The DNA of the CDR3 is TGTGCCAGTAGTCGGGACAGGGGGCTTCAGCCCCAGCATTTT. The variable domain in full, completed from reference TRBV19 and TRBJ1-5, reads DGGITQSPKYLFRKEGQNVTLSCEQNLNHDAMYWYRQDPGQGLRLIYYSQIVNDFQKGDIAEGYSVSREKKESFPLTVTSAQKNPTAFYLCASSRDRGLQPQHFGDGTRLSIL.

J is TRBJ2-5 and V is TRBV6-5, with 10 positions matching TRBD1. Germline CDR1 MNHEY, CDR2 SVGAGI. There are 15 residues in the CDR3. V lost 0 bases and J lost 5; bases outside the gene matches: 3. The CDR3 DNA follows: TGTGCCAGCAGTTACTCTGGGACAGGGGTTGAGACCCAGTACTTC. Translation: CASSYSGTGVETQYF.

This clone occurred once. The V gene is TRBV27, the J gene TRBJ1-2; D gene uncertain. Trimming cost V 9 bases and J 3 bases, with 20 bases left between them. This CDR3 is built from 15 residues. CDR1 and CDR2 (germline): MNHEY, SMNVEV (reference sequence). CDR3 in DNA: TGTGCCAGTCTCCCTATAGGGAGTTCGCACTATGGCTACACCTTC. It specifies CASLPIGSSHYGYTF.

As to this clone: Different DNA sequences within this sample yield the same CDR3. V gene TRBV7-9 combines with J gene TRBJ1-4; D might be TRBD1 (5 bases). CDR3 length: 15 amino acids. Germline V gives CDR1 SEHNR, CDR2 FQNEAQ (reference sequence). The ends were cut back, 1 base at V and 3 bases at J, with 9 bases in the middle. The CDR3 DNA reads TGTGCCAGCAGCTTAGAGGGGAATTCTAATGAAAAACTGTTTTTT. This gives the protein CASSLEGNSNEKLFF.

This clone is a singleton in its sample. The chain has TRBV29-1 and TRBJ1-1, with 10 bases lining up with TRBD1. V shed 5 bases and J 5 bases; nucleotides not matched to a gene: 11. Germline V lookup: CDR1 SQVTM, CDR2 ANQGSEA. The CDR3 extends over 15 amino acids. CDR3 region: CSVFPRQGAFTEAFF. CDR3 DNA: TGCAGCGTTTTCCCCCGACAGGGGGCTTTTACTGAAGCTTTCTTT.

This chain uses TRBV7-9 with TRBJ2-7; TRBD2 aligns across 8 bases. This CDR3 region has 16 residues. V lost 0 bases, J lost 0 bases, and 4 bases stayed unmatched. The germline V gene has CDR1 SEHNR and CDR2 FQNEAQ (reference sequence). DNA of the CDR3: TGTGCCAGCAGCTTAGCCGTAGCGGGGAGCTCCTACGAGCAGTACTTC. Its protein is CASSLAVAGSSYEQYF.

The chain is built from TRBV28 and TRBJ2-3, with D hard to call. CDR1 and CDR2 from the germline V gene are MDHEN and SYDVKM. This CDR3 is 14 amino acids long. V lost 2 bases to trimming and J lost 2 bases, with 8 bases between them. The CDR3 DNA sequence: TGTGCCAGCAGTTTACAGGTTCCCACAGATACGCAGTATTTT. Its translation is CASSLQVPTDTQYF.

The chain recombines TRBV14 with TRBJ2-1, with D unresolved. This CDR3 is 13 amino acids long. Trimming shortened V by 5 bases and J by 6 bases, and 11 bases separated the two germline ends. The germline gives CDR1 SGHDN, CDR2 FVKESK. The CDR3 coding sequence is TGTGCCAGCAGCTTCCAAATCAGCAATGAGCAGTTCTTC. As protein: CASSFQISNEQFF.